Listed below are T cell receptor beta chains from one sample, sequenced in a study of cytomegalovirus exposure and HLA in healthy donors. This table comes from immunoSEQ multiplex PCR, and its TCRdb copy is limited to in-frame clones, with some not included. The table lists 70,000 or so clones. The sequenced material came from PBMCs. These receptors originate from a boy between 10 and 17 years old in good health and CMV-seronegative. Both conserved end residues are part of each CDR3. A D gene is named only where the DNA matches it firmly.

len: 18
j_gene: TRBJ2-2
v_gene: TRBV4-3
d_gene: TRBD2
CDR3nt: TGCGCCAGCAGCCAAGCCCTGACTAGCGGGAGAACGACCGGGGAGCTGTTTTTT
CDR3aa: CASSQALTSGRTTGELFF

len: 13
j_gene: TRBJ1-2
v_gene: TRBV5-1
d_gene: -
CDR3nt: TGCGCCAGCAGCTCGGACAATAACTATGGCTACACCTTC
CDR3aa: CASSSDNNYGYTF

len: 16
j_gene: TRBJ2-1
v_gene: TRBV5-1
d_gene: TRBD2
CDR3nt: TGCGCCAGCAGCTCAGCGGGGGGTAACTCCTACAATGAGCAGTTCTTC
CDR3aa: CASSSAGGNSYNEQFF

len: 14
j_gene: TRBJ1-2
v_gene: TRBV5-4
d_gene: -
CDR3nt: TGTGCCAGCAGCTTGGTCTACAGTAACTATGGCTACACCTTC
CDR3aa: CASSLVYSNYGYTF

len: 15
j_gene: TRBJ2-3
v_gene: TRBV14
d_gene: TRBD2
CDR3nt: TGTGCCAGCAGCCCGGGACTAGCGGGATGGGATACGCAGTATTTT
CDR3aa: CASSPGLAGWDTQYF

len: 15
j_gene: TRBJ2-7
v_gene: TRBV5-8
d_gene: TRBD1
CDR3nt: TGTGCCAGCAGCTTGGCAGGGGGAAGTATCTACGAGCAGTACTTC
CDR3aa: CASSLAGGSIYEQYF

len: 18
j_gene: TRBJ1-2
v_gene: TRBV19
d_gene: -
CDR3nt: TGTGCCAGTAGTCAAGAGACAGGCTGGCAGGATTTTAACTATGGCTACACCTTC
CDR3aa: CASSQETGWQDFNYGYTF

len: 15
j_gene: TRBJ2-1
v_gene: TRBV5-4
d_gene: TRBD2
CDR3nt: TGTGCCAGCAGCAGGACTAGTGACGCCTACAATGAGCAGTTCTTC
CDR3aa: CASSRTSDAYNEQFF

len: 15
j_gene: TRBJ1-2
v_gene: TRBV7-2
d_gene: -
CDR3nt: TGTGCCAGCAGCCCCTACGCTGGACAGACATATGGCTACACCTTC
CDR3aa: CASSPYAGQTYGYTF

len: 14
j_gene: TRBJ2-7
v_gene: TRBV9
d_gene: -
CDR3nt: TGTGCCAGCAGCGTAGAGTTGGGGGCCCACGAGCAGTACTTC
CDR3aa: CASSVELGAHEQYF

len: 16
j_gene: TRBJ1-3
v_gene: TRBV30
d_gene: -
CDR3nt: TGTGCCTGGAGTGTACAATGGTCAACCTCTGGAAACACCATATATTTT
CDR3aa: CAWSVQWSTSGNTIYF

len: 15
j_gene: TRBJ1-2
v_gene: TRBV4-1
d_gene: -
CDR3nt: TGCGCCAGCAGCCAAGGGATGGACAGACCCTATGGCTACACCTTC
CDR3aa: CASSQGMDRPYGYTF

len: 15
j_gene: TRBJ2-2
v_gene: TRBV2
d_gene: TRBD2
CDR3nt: TGTGCCAGCACAGGTAGCGGGGGGAACACCGGGGAGCTGTTTTTT
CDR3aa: CASTGSGGNTGELFF

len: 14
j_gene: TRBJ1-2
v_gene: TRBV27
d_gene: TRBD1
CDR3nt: TGTGCCAGCAGGGACAGGGGAGGGCTATATGGCTACACCTTC
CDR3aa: CASRDRGGLYGYTF

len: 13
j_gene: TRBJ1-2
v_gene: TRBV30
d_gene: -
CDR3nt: TGTGCCTGGAGTGTAAGCGGGAACTATGGCTACACCTTC
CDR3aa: CAWSVSGNYGYTF

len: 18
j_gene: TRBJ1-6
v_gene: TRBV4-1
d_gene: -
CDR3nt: TGCGCCAGCAGCCAAAGGTCCGTCAGGGCCTCCTATAATTCACCCCTCCACTTT
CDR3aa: CASSQRSVRASYNSPLHF

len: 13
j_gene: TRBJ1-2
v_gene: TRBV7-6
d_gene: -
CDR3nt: TGTGCCAGCAGCCTTATCGGGTCGGATGGCTACACCTTC
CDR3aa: CASSLIGSDGYTF

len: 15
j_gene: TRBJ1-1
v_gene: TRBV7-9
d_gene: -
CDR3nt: TGTGCCAGCATCCGGGCAGGGTTCGATTACACTGAAGCTTTCTTT
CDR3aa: CASIRAGFDYTEAFF

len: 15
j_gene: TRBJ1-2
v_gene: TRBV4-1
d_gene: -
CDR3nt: TGCGCCAGCAGCCAAGGAGGGCAGGGGAACTATGGCTACACCTTC
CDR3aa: CASSQGGQGNYGYTF

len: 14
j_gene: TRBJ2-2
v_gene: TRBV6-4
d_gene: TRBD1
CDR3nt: TGTGCCAGCAGTGACGGACAGGACACCGGGGAGCTGTTTTTT
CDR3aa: CASSDGQDTGELFF

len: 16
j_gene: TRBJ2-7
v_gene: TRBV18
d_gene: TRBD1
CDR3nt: TGTGCCAGCTCACCTCAGGACAGGGTGAACTCCTACGAGCAGTACTTC
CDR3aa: CASSPQDRVNSYEQYF

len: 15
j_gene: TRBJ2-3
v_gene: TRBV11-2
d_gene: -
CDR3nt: TGTGCCAGCAGCTTAGATTCGTGGCAAACAGATACGCAGTATTTT
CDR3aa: CASSLDSWQTDTQYF

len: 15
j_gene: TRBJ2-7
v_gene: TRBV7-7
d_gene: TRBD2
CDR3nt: TGTGCCAGCAGCGTTCTAGCGGGAGGCTCTTACGAGCAGTACTTC
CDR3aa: CASSVLAGGSYEQYF

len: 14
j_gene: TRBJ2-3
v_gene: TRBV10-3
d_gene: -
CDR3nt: TGTGCCACCAGTGGCGGGGCGGGCACAGATACGCAGTATTTT
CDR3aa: CATSGGAGTDTQYF

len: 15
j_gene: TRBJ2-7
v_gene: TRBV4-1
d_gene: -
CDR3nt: TGCGCCAGCAGCCAAGATATTGGGCAGGGCTACGAGCAGTACTTC
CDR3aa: CASSQDIGQGYEQYF

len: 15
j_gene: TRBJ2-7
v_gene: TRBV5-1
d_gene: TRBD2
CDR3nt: TGCGCCAGCAGCTTGGCCAGCGGGGGGTTCGACGAGCAGTACTTC
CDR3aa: CASSLASGGFDEQYF

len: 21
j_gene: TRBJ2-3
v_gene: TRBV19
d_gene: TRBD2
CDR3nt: TGTGCCAGTAGTACCTCCGGGCTAGCGGGAGGTCTTCGGGTCGGTACAGATAAGCAGTATTTT
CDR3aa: CASSTSGLAGGLRVGTDKQYF

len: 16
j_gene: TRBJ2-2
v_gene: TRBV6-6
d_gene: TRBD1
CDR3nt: TGTGCCAGCAGTTACCAGGGGGCCATTAACACCGGGGAGCTGTTTTTT
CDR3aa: CASSYQGAINTGELFF

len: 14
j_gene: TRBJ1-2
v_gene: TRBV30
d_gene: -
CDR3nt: TGTGCCTGGAGTGCGACCAGGGGATACTATGGCTACACCTTC
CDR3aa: CAWSATRGYYGYTF

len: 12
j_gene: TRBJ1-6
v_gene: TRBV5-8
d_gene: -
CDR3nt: TGTGCCAGCAGCTTGCGTAAGCTACCCCTCCACTTT
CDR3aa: CASSLRKLPLHF

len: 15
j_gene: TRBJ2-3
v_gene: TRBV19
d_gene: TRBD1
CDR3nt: TGTGCCAGTATGGCAGGGGGCTTAAACACAGATACGCAGTATTTT
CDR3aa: CASMAGGLNTDTQYF

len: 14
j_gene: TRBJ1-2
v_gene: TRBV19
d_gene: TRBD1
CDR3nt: TGTGCCAGTAGTGTCGGACAGGGGTGGAAGGGCTACACCTTC
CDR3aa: CASSVGQGWKGYTF

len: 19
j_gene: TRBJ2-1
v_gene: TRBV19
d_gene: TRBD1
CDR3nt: TGTGCCAGTAGTATAGATCGAGGACTCGGGACAGGGGAATACAATGAGCAGTTCTTC
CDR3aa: CASSIDRGLGTGEYNEQFF

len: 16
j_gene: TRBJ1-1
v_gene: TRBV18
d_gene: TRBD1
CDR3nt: TGTGCCAGCTCACCACGAGACAGGGTCATGAACACTGAAGCTTTCTTT
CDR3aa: CASSPRDRVMNTEAFF

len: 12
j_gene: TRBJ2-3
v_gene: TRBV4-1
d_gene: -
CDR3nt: TGCGCCAGCAGCCAAGAGGGGCTTGGGCAGTATTTT
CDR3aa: CASSQEGLGQYF

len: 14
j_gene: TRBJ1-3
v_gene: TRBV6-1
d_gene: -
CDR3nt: TGTGCCAGCAGACTCTCACGGGATGGAAACACCATATATTTT
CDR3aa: CASRLSRDGNTIYF

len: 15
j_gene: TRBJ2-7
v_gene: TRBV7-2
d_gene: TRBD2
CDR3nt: TGTGCCAGCAGCTTAGGCGGGGGGGCGCACTACGAGCAGTACTTC
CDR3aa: CASSLGGGAHYEQYF

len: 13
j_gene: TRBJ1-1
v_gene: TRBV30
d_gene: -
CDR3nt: TGTGCCTGGACACGGGGACAAAACACTGAAGCTTTCTTT
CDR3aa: CAWTRGQNTEAFF

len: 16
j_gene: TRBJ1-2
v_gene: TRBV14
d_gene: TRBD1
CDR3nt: TGTGCCAGCAGCCAAGCTCCCGGGACAGGGGTTCATGGCTACACCTTC
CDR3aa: CASSQAPGTGVHGYTF

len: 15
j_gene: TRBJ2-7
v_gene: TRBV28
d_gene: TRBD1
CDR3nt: TGTGCCAGCAGTTTGAGACAGGGGGCTGCCCACGAGCAGTACTTC
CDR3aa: CASSLRQGAAHEQYF

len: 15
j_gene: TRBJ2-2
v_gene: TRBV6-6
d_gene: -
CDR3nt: TGTGCCAGCAGTTACAGGGGGGGCTCTGGCGGGGAGCTGTTTTTT
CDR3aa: CASSYRGGSGGELFF

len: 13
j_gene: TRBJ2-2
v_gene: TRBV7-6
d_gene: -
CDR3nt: TGTGCCAGCAGCTTAATGGCAACCGGGGAGCTGTTTTTT
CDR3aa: CASSLMATGELFF

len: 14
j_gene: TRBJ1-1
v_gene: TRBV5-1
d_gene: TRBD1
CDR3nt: TGCGCCAGCAGCATGACAGGGGCAGGGTCTGAAGCTTTCTTT
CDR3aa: CASSMTGAGSEAFF

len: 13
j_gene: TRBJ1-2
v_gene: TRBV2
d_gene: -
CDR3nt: TGTGCCAGCAGCGCCGCGGGGTACTATGGCTACACCTTC
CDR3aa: CASSAAGYYGYTF

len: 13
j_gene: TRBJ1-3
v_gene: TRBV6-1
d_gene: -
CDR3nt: TGTGCCAGCAGACCCCCGGCTGGAAACACCATATATTTT
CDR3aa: CASRPPAGNTIYF

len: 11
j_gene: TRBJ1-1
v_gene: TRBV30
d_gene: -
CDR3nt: TGTGCCTGGAGCCAAGGGGCTGAAGCTTTCTTT
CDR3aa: CAWSQGAEAFF

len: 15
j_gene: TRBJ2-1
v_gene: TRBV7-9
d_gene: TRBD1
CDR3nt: TGTGCCAGCAGCTTCAGTACGGCAGGGGGCAATGAGCAGTTCTTC
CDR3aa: CASSFSTAGGNEQFF

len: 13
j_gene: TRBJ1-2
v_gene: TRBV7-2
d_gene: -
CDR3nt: TGTGCCAGCAGCCCGTTGATGAGGTATGGCTACACCTTC
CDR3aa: CASSPLMRYGYTF

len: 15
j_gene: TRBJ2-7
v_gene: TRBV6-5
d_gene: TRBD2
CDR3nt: TGTGCCAGCAGGGAGCGGGACTTTCTCCTCTACGAGCAGTACTTC
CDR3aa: CASRERDFLLYEQYF

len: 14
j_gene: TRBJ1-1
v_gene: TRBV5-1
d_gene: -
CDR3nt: TGCGCCAGCAGCCCCGACCAGGTGAACCCTGAAGCTTTCTTT
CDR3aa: CASSPDQVNPEAFF

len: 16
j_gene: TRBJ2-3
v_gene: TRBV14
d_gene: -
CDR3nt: TGTGCCAGCAGCCAGACTCTCAGGGGTTGGAGCGATACGCAGTATTTT
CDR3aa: CASSQTLRGWSDTQYF

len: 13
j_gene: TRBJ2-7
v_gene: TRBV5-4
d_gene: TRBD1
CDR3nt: TGTGCCAGCAGCGTGGGACAGGATTACGAGCAGTACTTC
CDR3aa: CASSVGQDYEQYF

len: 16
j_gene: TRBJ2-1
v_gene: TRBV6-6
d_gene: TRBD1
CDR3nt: TGTGCCAGCAGTTTTACGCCGGGACAGGCGTACAATGAGCAGTTCTTC
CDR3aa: CASSFTPGQAYNEQFF

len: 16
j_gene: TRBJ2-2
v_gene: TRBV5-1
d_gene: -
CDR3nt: TGCGCCAGCAGCTTGATCAGGGGCCCGAACACCGGGGAGCTGTTTTTT
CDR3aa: CASSLIRGPNTGELFF